This T cell receptor beta chain was sequenced during a study of early T cells in non-severe SARS-CoV-2 infection. Study at large: Chains stayed unpaired after sequencing of bulk RNA from unsorted whole blood.

Trimming cost V 1 base and J 4 bases; bases outside gene matches: 1. From germline, CDR1 is SGHTA and CDR2 FQGTGA. The CDR3 spans 14 residues. Regarding this clonotype: Antigen specificity is unknown.

Unique molecular identifiers were attached to individual cDNA molecules. TCRdb recomputed calls from the 5' RACE reads with MiXCR, one row per CDR3 protein. The repertoire holds about 67,000 distinct CDR3 sequences, with approximately 10% as singletons. Overall study findings and caveats: Matches to VDJdb favored anti-spike CD8 responses and missed private and CD4 specificities.

This clonotype originated in an adult who was a healthcare worker with PCR-confirmed SARS-CoV-2 infection or an uninfected control (not recorded which). Sequences were obtained from whole blood. This rearrangement joins TRBV7-3 to TRBJ1-1; 9 nucleotides agree with TRBD1. CDR3 sequence (DNA): TGTGCCAGCAGCTTAAGGGGACAGGGCACTGAAGCTTTCTTT. It codes for CASSLRGQGTEAFF. Complete variable domain (other parts from reference TRBV7-3 and TRBJ1-1): GAGVSQTPSNKVTEKGKYVELRCDPISGHTALYWYRQSLGQGPEFLIYFQGTGAADDSGLPNDRFFAVRPEGSVSTLKIQRTERGDSAVYLCASSLRGQGTEAFFGQGTRLTVV.